This entry is about one TCR beta chain. The ends were cut back, 2 bases at V and 4 bases at J, with 9 bases in the middle. CDR1 and CDR2 from the germline V gene are GTSNPN and SVGIG (reference sequence). The CDR3 runs 12 residues. TCRdb re-analysed the RT-PCR reads in MiXCR, keeping a single row per CDR3 protein. The sample holds around 700,000 distinct CDR3 sequences; 12% to 15% are singletons and the top ten take about 3.6%. The chain joins TRBV30 to TRBJ2-7, with D maybe TRBD2 (5 bases). Sequenced: memory CD4+ T cells from blood. The TCR was taken from a female donor in good health, serving as a healthy control. The CDR3: CAWSLDLYEQYF. The CDR3, as DNA: TGTGCCTGGAGTTTGGACTTATACGAGCAGTACTTC. The full variable domain, rest sourced from reference TRBV30 and TRBJ2-7, is SQTIHQWPATLVQPVGSPLSLECTVEGTSNPNLYWYRQAAGRGLQLLFYSVGIGQISSEVPQNLSASRPQDRQFILSSKKLLLSDSGFYLCAWSLDLYEQYFGPGTRLTVT.